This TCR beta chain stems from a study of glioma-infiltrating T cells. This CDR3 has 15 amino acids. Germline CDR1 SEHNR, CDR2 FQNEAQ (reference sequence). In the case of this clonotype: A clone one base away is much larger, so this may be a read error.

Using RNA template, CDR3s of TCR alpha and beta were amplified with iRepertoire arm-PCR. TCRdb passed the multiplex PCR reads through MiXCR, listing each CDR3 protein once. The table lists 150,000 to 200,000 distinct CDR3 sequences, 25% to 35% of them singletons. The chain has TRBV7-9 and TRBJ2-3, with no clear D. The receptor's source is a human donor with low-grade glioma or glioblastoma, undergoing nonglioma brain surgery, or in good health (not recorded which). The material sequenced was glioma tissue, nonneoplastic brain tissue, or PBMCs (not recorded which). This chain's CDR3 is CASSLGRLFTDKQYF. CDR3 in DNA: TGTGCCAGCAGCTTAGGCAGGTTGTTCACAGATAAGCAGTATTTT.